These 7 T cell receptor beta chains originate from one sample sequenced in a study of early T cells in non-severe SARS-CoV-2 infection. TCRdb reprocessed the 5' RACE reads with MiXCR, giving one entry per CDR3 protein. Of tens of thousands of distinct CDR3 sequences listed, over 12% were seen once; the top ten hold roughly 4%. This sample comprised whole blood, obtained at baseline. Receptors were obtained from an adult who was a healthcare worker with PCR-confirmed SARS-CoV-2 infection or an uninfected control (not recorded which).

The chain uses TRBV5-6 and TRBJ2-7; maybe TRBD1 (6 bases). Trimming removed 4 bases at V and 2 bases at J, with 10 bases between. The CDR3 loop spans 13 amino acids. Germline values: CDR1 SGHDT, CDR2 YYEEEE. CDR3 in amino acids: CASSLTGTYEQYF. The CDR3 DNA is TGTGCCAGCAGCCTAACAGGGACCTACGAGCAGTACTTC.

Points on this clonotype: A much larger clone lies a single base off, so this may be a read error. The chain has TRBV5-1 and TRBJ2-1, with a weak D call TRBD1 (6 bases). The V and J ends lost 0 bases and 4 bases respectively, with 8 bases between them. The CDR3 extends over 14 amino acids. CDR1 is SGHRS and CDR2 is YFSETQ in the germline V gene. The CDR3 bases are TGCGCCAGCAGCTTGGCACAGGGTTACAATGAGCAGTTCTTC. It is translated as CASSLAQGYNEQFF. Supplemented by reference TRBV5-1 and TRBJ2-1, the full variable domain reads KAGVTQTPRYLIKTRGQQVTLSCSPISGHRSVSWYQQTPGQGLQFLFEYFSETQRNKGNFPGRFSGRQFSNSRSEMNVSTLELGDSALYLCASSLAQGYNEQFFGPGTRLTVL.

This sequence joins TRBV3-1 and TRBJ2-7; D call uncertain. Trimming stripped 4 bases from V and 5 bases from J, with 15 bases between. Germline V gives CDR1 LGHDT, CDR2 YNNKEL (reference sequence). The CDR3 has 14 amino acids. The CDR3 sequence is CASSPPTSSHEQYF. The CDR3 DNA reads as TGTGCCAGCAGCCCACCCACTTCTTCGCACGAGCAGTACTTC.

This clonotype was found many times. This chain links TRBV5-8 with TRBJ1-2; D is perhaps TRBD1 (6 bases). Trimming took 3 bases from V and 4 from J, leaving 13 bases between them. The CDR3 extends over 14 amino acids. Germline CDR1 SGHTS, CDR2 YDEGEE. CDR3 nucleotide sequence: TGTGCCAGCAGCTCTACAGGGTTGGGCTATGGCTACACCTTC. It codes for CASSSTGLGYGYTF.

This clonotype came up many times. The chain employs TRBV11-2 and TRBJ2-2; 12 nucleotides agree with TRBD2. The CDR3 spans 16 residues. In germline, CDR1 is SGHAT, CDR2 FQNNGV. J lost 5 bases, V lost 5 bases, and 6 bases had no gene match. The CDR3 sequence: CASSPGLAGFTGELFF. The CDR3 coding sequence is TGTGCCAGCAGCCCGGGACTAGCGGGCTTTACCGGGGAGCTGTTTTTT.

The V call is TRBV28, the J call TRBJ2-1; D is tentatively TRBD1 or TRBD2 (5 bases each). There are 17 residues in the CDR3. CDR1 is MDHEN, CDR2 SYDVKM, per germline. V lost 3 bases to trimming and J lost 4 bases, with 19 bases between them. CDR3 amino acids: CASSFRGRRTWYNEQFF. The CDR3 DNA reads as TGTGCCAGCAGTTTTCGGGGACGACGAACGTGGTACAATGAGCAGTTCTTC.

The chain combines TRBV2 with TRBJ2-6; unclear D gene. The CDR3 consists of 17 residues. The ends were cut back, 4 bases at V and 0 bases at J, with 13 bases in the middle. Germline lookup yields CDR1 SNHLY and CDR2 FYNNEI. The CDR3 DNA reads TGTGCCAGCAGTGCCCGGCAGCCTTCCTCTGGGGCCAACGTCCTGACTTTC. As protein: CASSARQPSSGANVLTF.